A selection of T cell receptor beta chains follows, all from one sample in a study of cytomegalovirus exposure and HLA in healthy donors. Sequenced by immunoSEQ multiplex PCR; TCRdb stores in-frame clones only, minus some. The sample totals about 200,000 clones; its top ten clones hold about 1.1%. The sample taken for sequencing was PBMCs. The receptors originated from a girl aged 2 to 9 in good health and CMV-seropositive. The CDR3 runs from the conserved cysteine through the conserved F or W. The D gene is left open where the match is weak.

v_call,cdr3_length,d_call,j_call,cdr3_aa,cdr3_nt
TRBV14,13,NA,TRBJ2-7,CASSQVHLYEQYF,TGTGCCAGCAGCCAAGTACATCTCTACGAGCAGTACTTC
TRBV4-1,16,TRBD1,TRBJ2-1,CASSGFGTGGGNEQFF,TGCGCCAGCAGCGGGTTCGGGACAGGGGGCGGGAATGAGCAGTTCTTC
TRBV28,16,NA,TRBJ1-2,CASSPSPGVGNYGYTF,TGTGCCAGCAGTCCCTCCCCAGGGGTCGGTAACTATGGCTACACCTTC
TRBV2,14,TRBD2,TRBJ2-7,CASRAGTSSYEQYF,TGTGCCAGCAGGGCCGGGACTAGCTCCTACGAGCAGTACTTC
TRBV6-1,15,TRBD2,TRBJ2-3,CASSAGTSVPDTQYF,TGTGCCAGCTCTGCCGGGACTAGCGTACCAGATACGCAGTATTTT
TRBV27,12,NA,TRBJ2-7,CASSLGGAEQYF,TGTGCCAGCAGTTTAGGTGGGGCTGAGCAGTACTTC
TRBV5-1,13,NA,TRBJ1-6,CASSLEGVSPLHF,TGCGCCAGCAGCTTGGAAGGGGTTTCACCCCTCCACTTT
TRBV19,14,TRBD2,TRBJ2-7,CASSPRGGRSEQYF,TGTGCCAGTAGTCCCCGGGGAGGGAGGAGCGAGCAGTACTTC
TRBV28,13,NA,TRBJ2-3,CASRPRVTDTQYF,TGTGCCAGCCGCCCCAGGGTCACAGATACGCAGTATTTT
TRBV5-4,15,TRBD2,TRBJ2-7,CASSLGLAGAYEQYF,TGTGCCAGCAGCTTAGGACTAGCGGGAGCCTACGAGCAGTACTTC
TRBV5-1,17,TRBD2,TRBJ2-2,CASKTGTSGPQVGELFF,TGCGCCAGCAAAACGGGGACTAGCGGGCCCCAGGTTGGGGAGCTGTTTTTT
TRBV19,17,TRBD1,TRBJ2-1,CASSSERTGRVLNEQFF,TGTGCCAGTAGTTCGGAAAGGACAGGGCGCGTTTTGAATGAGCAGTTCTTC
TRBV7-9,11,TRBD2,TRBJ2-1,CASSQLAVQFF,TGTGCCAGCAGCCAACTAGCGGTCCAGTTCTTC
TRBV27,17,TRBD2,TRBJ2-5,CASRSPGLAGGTETQYF,TGTGCCAGCAGATCACCGGGACTAGCGGGAGGGACAGAGACCCAGTACTTC
TRBV19,10,NA,TRBJ1-2,CASFRARYTF,TGTGCCAGCTTCCGCGCTCGCTACACCTTC
TRBV19,14,NA,TRBJ2-7,CASSSGGEANEQYF,TGTGCCAGTAGTAGTGGTGGAGAGGCTAACGAGCAGTACTTC
TRBV7-9,15,NA,TRBJ1-1,CASSLPGLMNTEAFF,TGTGCCAGCAGCCTACCGGGACTCATGAACACTGAAGCTTTCTTT
TRBV29-1,13,NA,TRBJ2-3,CSVSTTAADTQYF,TGCAGCGTCTCCACCACAGCGGCAGATACGCAGTATTTT
TRBV10-1,17,TRBD1,TRBJ1-5,CASSELGQGRRNQPQHF,TGCGCCAGCAGTGAGTTAGGACAGGGGCGACGCAATCAGCCCCAGCATTTT
TRBV7-7,13,TRBD1,TRBJ1-1,CASSQGQGSEAFF,TGTGCTAGCAGCCAGGGACAGGGAAGTGAAGCTTTCTTT
TRBV27,16,NA,TRBJ1-4,CASSPTQGSTNEKLFF,TGTGCCAGCAGTCCGACCCAGGGGAGCACTAATGAAAAACTGTTTTTT
TRBV7-9,14,NA,TRBJ2-7,CASSLRSNPYEQYF,TGTGCCAGCAGCTTACGTAGCAACCCCTACGAGCAGTACTTC
TRBV6-4,14,TRBD2,TRBJ2-1,CASSGVAGGNEQFF,TGTGCCAGCAGTGGAGTAGCGGGAGGCAATGAGCAGTTCTTC
TRBV28,18,TRBD2,TRBJ2-1,CASRQKGRTSGRFNEQFF,TGTGCCAGCAGGCAGAAAGGGAGGACTAGCGGGAGGTTCAATGAGCAGTTCTTC
TRBV2,15,TRBD1,TRBJ2-2,CASRVRTGNTGELFF,TGTGCCAGCAGGGTTAGGACAGGGAATACCGGGGAGCTGTTTTTT
TRBV7-6,16,NA,TRBJ2-2,CASSSPSRPNTGELFF,TGTGCCAGCAGCTCCCCTAGCCGTCCGAACACCGGGGAGCTGTTTTTT
TRBV19,13,NA,TRBJ1-4,CASTSVLEEKLFF,TGTGCCAGTACAAGCGTGTTAGAGGAAAAACTGTTTTTT
TRBV5-1,16,NA,TRBJ2-1,CASSPLAGPPYNEQFF,TGCGCCAGCAGCCCTCTTGCGGGTCCTCCCTACAATGAGCAGTTCTTC
TRBV5-5,19,TRBD2,TRBJ2-4,CASSTEGTTGDLAKNIQYF,TGTGCCAGCAGCACCGAGGGGACTACCGGTGATTTAGCCAAAAACATTCAGTACTTC
TRBV10-3,17,TRBD1,TRBJ1-5,CATNRGQGGSGNQPQHF,TGTGCCACCAATAGGGGACAGGGAGGGAGTGGAAATCAGCCCCAGCATTTT
TRBV10-3,13,TRBD2,TRBJ2-5,CASGGGDWETQYF,TGTGCCTCTGGGGGGGGAGACTGGGAGACCCAGTACTTC
TRBV28,15,NA,TRBJ1-6,CASSRRRLPNSPLHF,TGTGCCAGCAGCCGCAGGCGCTTACCTAATTCACCCCTCCACTTT
TRBV5-1,14,TRBD1,TRBJ2-7,CASSGGQGAGEQYF,TGCGCCAGCAGCGGGGGACAGGGGGCGGGGGAGCAGTACTTC
TRBV15,15,TRBD1,TRBJ2-7,CATSRGTGTSYEQYF,TGTGCCACCAGTAGAGGGACAGGTACTTCCTACGAGCAGTACTTC
TRBV2,14,TRBD2,TRBJ2-3,CASSPTSGRVTQYF,TGTGCCAGCAGCCCGACTAGCGGGAGAGTTACGCAGTATTTT
TRBV28,17,NA,TRBJ1-2,CASSSMVGGVHHYGYTF,TGTGCCAGCAGCTCAATGGTGGGGGGAGTCCACCACTATGGCTACACCTTC
TRBV9,13,NA,TRBJ2-5,CASSVYEGETQYF,TGTGCCAGCAGCGTATACGAGGGAGAGACCCAGTACTTC
TRBV28,18,NA,TRBJ1-2,CASSPSGIWREMNYGYTF,TGTGCCAGCAGTCCGTCCGGGATTTGGCGGGAGATGAACTATGGCTACACCTTC
TRBV9,15,NA,TRBJ1-1,CASSGPGAGFTEAFF,TGTGCCAGCAGCGGCCCTGGGGCTGGGTTCACTGAAGCTTTCTTT
TRBV2,11,NA,TRBJ2-7,CASRSGYEQYF,TGTGCCAGCAGGAGTGGCTACGAGCAGTACTTC
TRBV5-1,17,NA,TRBJ2-1,CASSLAKGGPSYNEQFF,TGCGCCAGCAGCTTGGCTAAAGGCGGCCCCTCCTACAATGAGCAGTTCTTC
TRBV28,17,TRBD2,TRBJ2-2,CASSPRAAGVNTGELFF,TGTGCCAGCAGCCCAAGAGCAGCGGGAGTGAACACCGGGGAGCTGTTTTTT
TRBV6-6,16,TRBD2,TRBJ2-7,CASSPNLAGNSYEQYF,TGTGCCAGCAGTCCCAATCTAGCGGGAAACTCCTACGAGCAGTACTTC
TRBV7-3,14,NA,TRBJ2-2,CASSLSRDTGELFF,TGTGCCAGCAGCTTAAGCAGGGACACCGGGGAGCTGTTTTTT
TRBV5-1,15,TRBD2,TRBJ2-2,CASSWTSGGQGELFF,TGCGCCAGCAGCTGGACTAGCGGGGGCCAAGGGGAGCTGTTTTTT
TRBV25-1,15,NA,TRBJ2-5,CASTHSGTPKETQYF,TGTGCCAGCACTCACTCCGGGACACCGAAAGAGACCCAGTACTTC
TRBV2,16,NA,TRBJ2-2,CASSEIGSDSTGELFF,TGTGCCAGCAGTGAAATAGGGAGCGATAGCACCGGGGAGCTGTTTTTT
TRBV4-2,16,TRBD1,TRBJ2-2,CASSTRQGEPTGELFF,TGTGCCAGCAGCACCCGACAGGGAGAACCCACCGGGGAGCTGTTTTTT
TRBV27,15,NA,TRBJ1-2,CASSFRAGASYGYTF,TGTGCCAGCAGTTTCCGGGCAGGGGCTTCCTATGGCTACACCTTC